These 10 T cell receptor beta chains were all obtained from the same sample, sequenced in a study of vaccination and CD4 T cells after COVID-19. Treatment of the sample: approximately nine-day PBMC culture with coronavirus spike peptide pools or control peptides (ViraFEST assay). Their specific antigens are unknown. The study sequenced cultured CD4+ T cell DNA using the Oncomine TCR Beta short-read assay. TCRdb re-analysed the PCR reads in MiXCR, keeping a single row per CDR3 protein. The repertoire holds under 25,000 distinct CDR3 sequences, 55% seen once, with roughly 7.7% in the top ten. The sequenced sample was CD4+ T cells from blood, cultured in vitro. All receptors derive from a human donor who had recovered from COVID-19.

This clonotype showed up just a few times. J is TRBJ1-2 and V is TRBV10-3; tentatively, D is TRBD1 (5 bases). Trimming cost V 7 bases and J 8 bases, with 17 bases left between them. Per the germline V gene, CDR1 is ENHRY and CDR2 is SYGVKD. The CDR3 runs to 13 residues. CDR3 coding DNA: TGTGCCATCACTTTAGACAGCCTTCAGGGCTACACCTTC. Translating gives CAITLDSLQGYTF.

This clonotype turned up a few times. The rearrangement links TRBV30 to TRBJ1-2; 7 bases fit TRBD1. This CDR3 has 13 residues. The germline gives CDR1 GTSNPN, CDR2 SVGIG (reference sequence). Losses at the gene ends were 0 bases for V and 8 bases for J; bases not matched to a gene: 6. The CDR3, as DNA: TGTGCCTGGAGTGTAGGGGACAGAATGGGCTACACCTTC. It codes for CAWSVGDRMGYTF.

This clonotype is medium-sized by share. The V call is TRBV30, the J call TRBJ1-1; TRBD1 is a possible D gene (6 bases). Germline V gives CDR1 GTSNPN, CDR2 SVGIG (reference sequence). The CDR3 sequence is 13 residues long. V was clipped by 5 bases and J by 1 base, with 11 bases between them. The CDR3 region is CAWDGTSNTEAFF. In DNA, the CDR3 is TGTGCCTGGGACGGGACATCGAACACTGAAGCTTTCTTT.

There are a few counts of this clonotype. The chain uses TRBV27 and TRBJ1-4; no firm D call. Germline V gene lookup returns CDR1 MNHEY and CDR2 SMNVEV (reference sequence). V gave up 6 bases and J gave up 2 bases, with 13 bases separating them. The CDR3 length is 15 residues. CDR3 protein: CASSSRTATNEKLFF. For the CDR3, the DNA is TGTGCCAGCAGCTCCCGGACCGCCACTAATGAAAAACTGTTTTTT.

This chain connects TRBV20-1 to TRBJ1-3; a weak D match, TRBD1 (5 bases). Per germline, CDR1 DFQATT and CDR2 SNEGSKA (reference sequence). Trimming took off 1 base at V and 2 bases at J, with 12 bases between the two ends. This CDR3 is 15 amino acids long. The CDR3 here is CSARGSAGPGNTIYF. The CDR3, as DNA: TGCAGTGCTAGAGGATCGGCGGGGCCTGGAAACACCATATATTTT.

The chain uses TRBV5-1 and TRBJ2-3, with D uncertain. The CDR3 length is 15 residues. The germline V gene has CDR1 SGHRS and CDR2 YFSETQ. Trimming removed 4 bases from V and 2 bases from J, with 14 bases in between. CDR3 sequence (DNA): TGCGCCAGCAGCCCGAACCCAGGAGCCACAGATACGCAGTATTTT. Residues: CASSPNPGATDTQYF.

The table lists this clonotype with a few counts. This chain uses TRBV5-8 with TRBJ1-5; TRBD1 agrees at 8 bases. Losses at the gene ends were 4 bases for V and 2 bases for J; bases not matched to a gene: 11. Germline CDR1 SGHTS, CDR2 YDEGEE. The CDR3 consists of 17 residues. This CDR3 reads CASSETTGGMGNQPQHF. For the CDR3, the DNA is TGTGCCAGCAGCGAGACAACAGGGGGAATGGGCAATCAGCCCCAGCATTTT. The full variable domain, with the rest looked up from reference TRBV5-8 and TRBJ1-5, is EAGVTQSPTHLIKTRGQQATLRCSPISGHTSVYWYQQALGLGLQFLLWYDEGEERNRGNFPPRFSGRQFPNYSSELNVNALELEDSALYLCASSETTGGMGNQPQHFGDGTRLSIL.

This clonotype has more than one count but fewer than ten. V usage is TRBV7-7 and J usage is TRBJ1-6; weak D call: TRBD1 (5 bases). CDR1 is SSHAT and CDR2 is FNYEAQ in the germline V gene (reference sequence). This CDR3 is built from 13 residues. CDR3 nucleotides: TGTGCTAGCTCCAGGGACCATAATTCACCCCTCCACTTT. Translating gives CASSRDHNSPLHF.

The CDR3 loop reads CATSRDFLSGETQYF. As DNA, the CDR3 is TGTGCCACCAGCAGAGATTTTCTTTCGGGGGAGACCCAGTACTTC. This sequence joins TRBV15 and TRBJ2-5, with D possibly matching TRBD2 (5 bases). Trimming shortened V by 0 bases and J by 5 bases, and 13 bases separated the two germline ends. In germline, CDR1 is LNHNV, CDR2 YYDKDF (reference sequence). The CDR3 is 15 amino acids.

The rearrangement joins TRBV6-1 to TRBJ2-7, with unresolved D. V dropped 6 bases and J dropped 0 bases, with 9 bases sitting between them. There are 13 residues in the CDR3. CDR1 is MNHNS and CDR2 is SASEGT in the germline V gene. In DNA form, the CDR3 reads TGTGCCAGCAGGCTACGGAGCTCCTACGAGCAGTACTTC. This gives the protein CASRLRSSYEQYF.